This T cell receptor (beta chain) is drawn from a study of shared clonotypes between healthy human individuals. Notes on the study in general: Sorted-subset sequencing, rarefaction showed, was incomplete despite large depth. With few donors, the genetic and exposure-history diversity represented was limited.

With regard to this clone: Its antigen remains unidentified. The sample holds other DNA sequences that translate to the same CDR3.

Original methodology: Owing to the provision of junction-only sequences devoid of quality scores by immunoSEQ, filtering differed. The assay was immunoSEQ multiplex PCR, and TCRdb's table has in-frame clones only and misses some. The DNA gave D and trimming, while V, J and clone size come from that table. The sample has about 1.5 million clones, 95% to 99% seen once. Every contributor of samples was a Caucasian grown-up residing in Nashville, Tennessee. Germline-derived CDR1 and CDR2 are MNHEY and SVGAGI. The CDR3 has 13 residues. Trimming shortened V by 6 bases and J by 1 base, and 7 bases separated the two germline ends.

The sequence came from a man aged 25-45 years in good health. The sequencing sample was made of naive CD4+ T cells sorted from blood. Stated subset: CD45RA+ positively selected. This chain links TRBV6-5 with TRBJ1-3; D possibly corresponds to TRBD1 (5 bases). This chain's CDR3 is CASSRGSGNTIYF. The CDR3 DNA follows: TGTGCCAGCAGCCGGGGGTCTGGAAACACCATATATTTT.